Reported below is one T cell receptor (beta chain). This clone was counted a few times. Its antigen has not been determined. Base qualities were left out, and no much larger clone turns up one base away. This sample was included in a study of cytomegalovirus exposure and HLA in healthy donors (dated by TCRdb to about 2017). Turning to the overall study: According to a later analysis, one platform produced both the roughly 130 validation repertoires and the 666 repertoires of the first cohort. In addition to the first cohort of 666 subjects, a separate validation cohort of approximately 110 different subjects was used. The study was designed to test whether signatures of past pathogen exposure could be identified by cataloging public T cell receptors. To predict cytomegalovirus infection status, the study combined high-throughput TCR immunosequencing, statistical association of individual TCRs with disease status, and machine learning. Broad study findings and their caveats: All 120 repertoires were used to score co-occurrence in the validation cohort in a later analysis, because that analysis had no HLA typing for the cohort. Most TCR sequences were seen in very few donors, while some public TCRs were found in many individuals. The authors suggested that the approach could potentially be generalized to other disease states and immunological phenotypes. The classifier was reported to diagnose cytomegalovirus status with high specificity and sensitivity in both the original cohort and the validation cohort. A few of the identified cytomegalovirus-associated TCR beta chains were confirmed in vitro to be specific for cytomegalovirus antigens. A later analysis found that TCRs clustered in the first cohort also tended to co-occur in the 120 validation repertoires, with about 94% of cluster scores above 0. A total of roughly 160 TCR beta chains were listed by the study as associated with cytomegalovirus.

Separate from the roughly 700-subject first cohort, the validation cohort of 95 to 150 subjects was the group to which the donors belonged. The germline V gene (reference sequence) supplies CDR1 LNHDA and CDR2 SQIVND. Trimming costs V 5 bases and J 0 bases, and their ends lie 11 bases apart. The CDR3, cysteine through phenylalanine, is 15 amino acids long. The only DNA kept is the CDR3, 45 bases in frame from the first base. The receptor library was made with the immunoSEQ multiplex PCR assay. As for the original processing: A statistical classification framework was developed to diagnose cytomegalovirus status using the catalog of TCR beta chain sequences. Imported from immuneACCESS, the table was reduced by TCRdb to in-frame sequences with V and J called. These copies leave out some clones; in studies compared against another copy, an unresolved V gene accounts for under half, and the cause of the remainder is not known. Clonal size and the V and J genes are those of that table, whereas D and trimming came from the DNA. Recorded for this sample are 150,000 to 160,000 clones; about 86% of them occurred a single time. Together, the top ten hold over 2% of the sample.

The clonotype was recovered from a human donor in good health. Specimen: PBMCs. The sequence links TRBV19 to TRBJ1-5, with the identity of the D gene unclear. The DNA sequence is given as TGTGCCAGTAGTGTGTCCTTTAATAGCAATCAGCCCCAGCATTTT. Translated, it gives CASSVSFNSNQPQHF.